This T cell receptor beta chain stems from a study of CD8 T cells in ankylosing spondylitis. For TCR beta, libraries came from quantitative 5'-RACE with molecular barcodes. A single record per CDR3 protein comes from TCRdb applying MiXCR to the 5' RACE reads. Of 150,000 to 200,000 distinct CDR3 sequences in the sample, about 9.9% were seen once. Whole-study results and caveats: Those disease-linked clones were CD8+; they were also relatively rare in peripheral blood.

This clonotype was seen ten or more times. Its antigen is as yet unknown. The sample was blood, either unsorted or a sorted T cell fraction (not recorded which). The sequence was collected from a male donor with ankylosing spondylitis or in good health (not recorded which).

Written as DNA, the CDR3 is TGTGCCAGCAGTTTAAGGCTAGCGGGGGGGATCAATGAGCAGTTCTTC. This encodes CASSLRLAGGINEQFF. The chain employs TRBV12-3 or TRBV12-4 and TRBJ2-1, with 12 nucleotides matching TRBD2. The CDR3 contains 16 residues. The junction had 5 bases not matched to a gene; V was cut back by 2 bases and J by 6 bases.